What follows describes a single T cell receptor (beta chain). The antigen remains unidentified. This sample was taken from a study of OX40 agonist ivuxolimab in advanced cancers. In the study overall: At 65% to 85% male, the cohort had a mean age of roughly 60 years, ranging from about 23 to 80. General study findings and limits: Low normalized T-cell clonal expansion also characterized some of the nonresponders.

This CDR3 has 15 residues. CDR1 is MNHNS and CDR2 is SASEGT in the germline V gene. Trimming left V 1 base short and J 7 bases short, with 14 bases between. This table comes from immunoSEQ multiplex PCR, and its TCRdb copy is limited to in-frame clones, with some not included. Of about 58,000 clones listed, roughly nine tenths are singletons. This TCR was recovered from an adult with an advanced solid tumor such as melanoma, head and neck, liver or kidney cancer. V gene TRBV6-1 combines with J gene TRBJ1-5, with D perhaps TRBD1 (5 bases). The sample here was CD4+ or CD8+ T cells sorted from blood, taken in a trial of the OX40 agonist ivuxolimab. CDR3 region: CASSEVAGWSQPQHF. CDR3 DNA: TGTGCCAGCAGTGAAGTAGCAGGGTGGAGCCAGCCCCAGCATTTT.